The 12 T cell receptor beta chains listed next were all sequenced from one sample in a study of graft-versus-host responses after intestinal transplantation. These receptors' targets are unknown. Sequenced by immunoSEQ multiplex PCR; TCRdb stores in-frame clones only, minus some. Found here are more than 95,000 clones, around 90% of them singletons; the top ten hold more than 0.15%. Here the sequenced sample was unstimulated CD4+ T cells sorted from spleen or lymph node cells, taken before intestinal transplant. These receptor sequences come from a human donor who received an intestinal transplant.

The chain has TRBV7-2 and TRBJ2-2; D is uncertain. Trimming took 1 base from V and 7 from J, leaving 13 bases between them. This CDR3 spans 15 amino acids. Germline assignment: CDR1 SGHTA and CDR2 FQGNSA. The chain's CDR3 is CASSLEGGFFGELFF. DNA of the CDR3: TGTGCCAGCAGCTTAGAAGGCGGCTTTTTCGGGGAGCTGTTTTTT.

This chain joins TRBV6-1 and TRBJ2-1, with TRBD2 identical over 7 bases. The germline V gene has CDR1 MNHNS and CDR2 SASEGT. The length of the CDR3 is 15 residues. J gave up 0 bases and V 7 bases, and 6 bases lay outside the gene matches. This CDR3 reads CASTSLARSYNEQFF. Written as DNA, the CDR3 is TGTGCCAGCACGTCACTAGCGCGCTCCTACAATGAGCAGTTCTTC.

The chain joins TRBV5-6 to TRBJ2-3, with 7 nucleotides matching TRBD2. After removal of 2 bases from V and 3 bases from J, the junction contained 9 bases not matched to a gene. The V gene's germline CDR1 is SGHDT and CDR2 YYEEEE. The CDR3 has 16 amino acids. The CDR3 protein is CASSFGSASGTDTQYF. As DNA, the CDR3 is TGTGCCAGCAGCTTCGGGAGTGCTAGCGGAACAGATACGCAGTATTTT. The full variable domain, rest sourced from reference TRBV5-6 and TRBJ2-3, is DAGVTQSPTHLIKTRGQQVTLRCSPKSGHDTVSWYQQALGQGPQFIFQYYEEEERQRGNFPDRFSGHQFPNYSSELNVNALLLGDSALYLCASSFGSASGTDTQYFGPGTRLTVL.

The chain combines TRBV4-2 with TRBJ1-5; weak D call: TRBD1 (6 bases). Trimming removed 3 bases at V and 0 bases at J, with 18 bases between. The CDR3 length is 18 residues. CDR1 is LGHNA and CDR2 is YNFKEQ in the germline V gene. CDR3 bases: TGTGCCAGCAGCCACGCTTACCTTCAGGGGTTTAGCAATCAGCCCCAGCATTTT. It translates to CASSHAYLQGFSNQPQHF.

The CDR3 sequence is CASRQGLAGGELFF. In DNA form, the CDR3 reads TGTGCCAGCAGACAAGGACTAGCAGGGGGGGAGCTGTTTTTT. This chain links TRBV6-5 with TRBJ2-2, with 8 bases matching TRBD2. Unmatched junction bases numbered 8, after V lost 6 bases and J lost 8 bases. Germline V gives CDR1 MNHEY, CDR2 SVGAGI. This CDR3 comprises 14 residues.

This rearrangement joins TRBV30 to TRBJ1-6; tentative D call: TRBD1 (5 bases). V shed 5 bases and J shed 13 bases, with 15 bases lying between them. Germline values: CDR1 GTSNPN, CDR2 SVGIG (reference sequence). CDR3 length equals 12 residues. DNA for the CDR3: TGTGCCTGGGGGACTTATCCAGGCCCCCTCCACTTT. Encoded protein: CAWGTYPGPLHF.

This clone was observed once. V is TRBV16 and J is TRBJ2-5, with TRBD2 matching over 11 bases. The J call may be mistaken, given a closer DNA end match to TRBJ2-7. The CDR3 loop spans 17 amino acids. The germline CDR1 and CDR2 sequences are KGHSY and FQNENV. The CDR3 DNA follows: TGTGCCAGCAGCCAACCCATAGCGGGAGGGGCCGTGTACGAGCAGTACTTC. Its translation: CASSQPIAGGAVYEQYF.

This chain links TRBV6-5 with TRBJ2-2; 9 positions agree with TRBD2. Unmatched junction bases numbered 7, after V lost 6 bases and J lost 5 bases. CDR3 length equals 15 residues. The germline gives CDR1 MNHEY, CDR2 SVGAGI. The CDR3 DNA is TGTGCCAGCAGACGCGGGAGGGCCGGGACCGGGGAGCTGTTTTTT. The encoded protein is CASRRGRAGTGELFF.

V is TRBV11-2 and J is TRBJ1-1, with D hard to call. CDR1 SGHAT and CDR2 FQNNGV come from the germline V gene. The CDR3 length is 13 residues. Trimming stripped 7 bases from V and 3 bases from J, with 12 bases between. The CDR3, as DNA: TGTGCCAGCACCCTAACGTTGGACACTGAAGCTTTCTTT. Translated: CASTLTLDTEAFF.

The chain carries TRBV7-9 and TRBJ2-3; the match to TRBD1 covers 7 bases. The V gene's germline CDR1 is SEHNR and CDR2 FQNEAQ (reference sequence). The V segment lost 3 bases and the J segment 2 bases; nucleotides outside the gene matches: 5. CDR3 size: 15 residues. In DNA form, the CDR3 reads TGTGCCAGCAGCTTGCTGGGACAGCACACAGATACGCAGTATTTT. Translated: CASSLLGQHTDTQYF.

This clone was recorded once. The CDR3 DNA reads TGTGCCAGCAGCTTATTAGCGGGTCACGAGCAGTACTTC. Its translation: CASSLLAGHEQYF. This chain uses TRBV7-7 with TRBJ2-7; 7 nucleotides line up with TRBD2. CDR1 is SSHAT, CDR2 FNYEAQ, per germline (reference sequence). The CDR3 consists of 13 residues. V trimming: 2 bases; J trimming: 5 bases; junction bases outside the gene matches: 3.

The chain carries TRBV18 and TRBJ1-1; perhaps TRBD1 as D (6 bases). CDR3 length: 15 residues. Germline V gives CDR1 KGHSH, CDR2 LQKENI. Trimming pared 3 bases from V and 5 bases from J, leaving 16 bases between. CDR3 sequence: CASSPFTGSGTEAFF. In nucleotides, the CDR3 is TGTGCCAGCTCACCCTTTACAGGGTCTGGAACTGAAGCTTTCTTT.